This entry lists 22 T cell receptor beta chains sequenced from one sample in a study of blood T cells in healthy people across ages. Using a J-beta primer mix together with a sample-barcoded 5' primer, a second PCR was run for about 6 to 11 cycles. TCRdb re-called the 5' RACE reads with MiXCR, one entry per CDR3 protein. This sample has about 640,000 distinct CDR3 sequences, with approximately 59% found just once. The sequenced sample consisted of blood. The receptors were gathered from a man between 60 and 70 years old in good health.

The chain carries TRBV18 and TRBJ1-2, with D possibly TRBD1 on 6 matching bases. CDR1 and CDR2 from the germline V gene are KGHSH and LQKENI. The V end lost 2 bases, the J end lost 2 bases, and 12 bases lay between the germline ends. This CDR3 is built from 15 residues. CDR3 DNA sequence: TGTGCCAGCTCACCATCAGGGGATTCCAACTATGGCTACACCTTC. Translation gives CASSPSGDSNYGYTF. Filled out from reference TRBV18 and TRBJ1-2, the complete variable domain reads NAGVMQNPRHLVRRRGQEARLRCSPMKGHSHVYWYRQLPEEGLKFMVYLQKENIIDESGMPKERFSAEFPKEGPSILRIQQVVRGDSAAYFCASSPSGDSNYGYTFGSGTRLTVV.

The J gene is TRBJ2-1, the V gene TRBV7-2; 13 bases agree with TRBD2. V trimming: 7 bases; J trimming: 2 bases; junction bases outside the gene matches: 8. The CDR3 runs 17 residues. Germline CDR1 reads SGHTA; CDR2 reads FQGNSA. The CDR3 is CASTKWGLAGPYNEQFF. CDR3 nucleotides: TGTGCCAGCACCAAGTGGGGACTAGCGGGACCCTACAATGAGCAGTTCTTC.

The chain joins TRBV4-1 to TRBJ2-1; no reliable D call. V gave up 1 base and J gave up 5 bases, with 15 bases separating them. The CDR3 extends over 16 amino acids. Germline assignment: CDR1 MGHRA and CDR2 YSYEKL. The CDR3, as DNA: TGCGCCAGCAGCCAAGCCCCTGGGGTGGTTCACAATGAGCAGTTCTTC. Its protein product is CASSQAPGVVHNEQFF.

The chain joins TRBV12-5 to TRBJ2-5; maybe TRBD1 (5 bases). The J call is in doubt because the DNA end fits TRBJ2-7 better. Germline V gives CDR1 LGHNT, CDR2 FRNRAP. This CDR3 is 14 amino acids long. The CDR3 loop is CASGPGAGNYEQYF. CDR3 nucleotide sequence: TGTGCTAGTGGCCCTGGGGCAGGGAACTACGAGCAGTACTTC.

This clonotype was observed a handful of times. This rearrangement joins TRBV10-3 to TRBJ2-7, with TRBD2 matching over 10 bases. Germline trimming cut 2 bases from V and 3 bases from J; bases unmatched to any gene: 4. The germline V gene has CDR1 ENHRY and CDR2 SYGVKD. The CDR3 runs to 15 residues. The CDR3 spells CAISEKASGGYEQYF. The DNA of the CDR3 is TGTGCCATCAGTGAGAAGGCTAGCGGGGGCTACGAGCAGTACTTC.

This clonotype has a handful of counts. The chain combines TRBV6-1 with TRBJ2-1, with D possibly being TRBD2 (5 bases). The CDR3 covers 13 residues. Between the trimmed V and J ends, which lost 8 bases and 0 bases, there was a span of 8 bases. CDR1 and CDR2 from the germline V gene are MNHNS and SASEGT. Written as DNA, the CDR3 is TGTGCCAGCCGCCGGGACTCCTACAATGAGCAGTTCTTC. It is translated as CASRRDSYNEQFF.

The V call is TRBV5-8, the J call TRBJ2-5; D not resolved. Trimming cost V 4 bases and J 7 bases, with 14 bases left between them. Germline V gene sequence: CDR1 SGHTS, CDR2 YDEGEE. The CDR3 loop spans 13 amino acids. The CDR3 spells CASSQQPRRTQYF. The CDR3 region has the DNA TGTGCCAGCAGCCAACAGCCGAGACGGACCCAGTACTTC.

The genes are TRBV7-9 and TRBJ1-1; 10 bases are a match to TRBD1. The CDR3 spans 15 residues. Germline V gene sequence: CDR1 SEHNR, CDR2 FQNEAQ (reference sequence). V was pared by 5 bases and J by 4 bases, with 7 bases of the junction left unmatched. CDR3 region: CASSTQDRGATEAFF. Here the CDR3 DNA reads TGTGCCAGCAGCACCCAGGACAGGGGGGCCACTGAAGCTTTCTTT.

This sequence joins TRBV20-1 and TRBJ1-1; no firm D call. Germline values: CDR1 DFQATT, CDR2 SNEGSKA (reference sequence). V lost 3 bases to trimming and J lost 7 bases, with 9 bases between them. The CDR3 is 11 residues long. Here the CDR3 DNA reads TGCAGTGCTAGGTCGCCAGTTGAAGCTTTCTTT. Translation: CSARSPVEAFF.

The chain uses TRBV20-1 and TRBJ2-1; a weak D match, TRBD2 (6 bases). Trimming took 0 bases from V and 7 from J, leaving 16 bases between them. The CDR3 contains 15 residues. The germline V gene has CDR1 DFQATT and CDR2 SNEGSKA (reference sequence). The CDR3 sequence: CSARDWEERGNEQFF. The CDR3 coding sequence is TGCAGTGCTAGAGATTGGGAGGAAAGAGGGAATGAGCAGTTCTTC.

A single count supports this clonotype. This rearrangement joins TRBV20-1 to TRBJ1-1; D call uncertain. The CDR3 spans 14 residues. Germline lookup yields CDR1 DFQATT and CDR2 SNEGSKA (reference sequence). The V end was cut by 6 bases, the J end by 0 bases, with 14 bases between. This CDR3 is CSAQTPGMNTEAFF. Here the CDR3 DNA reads TGCAGTGCCCAGACCCCAGGAATGAACACTGAAGCTTTCTTT.

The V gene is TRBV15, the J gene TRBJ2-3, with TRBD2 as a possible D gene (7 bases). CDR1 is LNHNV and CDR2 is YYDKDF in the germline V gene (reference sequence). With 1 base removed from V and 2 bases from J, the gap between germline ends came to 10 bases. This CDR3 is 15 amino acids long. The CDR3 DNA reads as TGTGCCACCAGCAGAGTGCGGGGGCTCACAGATACGCAGTATTTT. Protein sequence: CATSRVRGLTDTQYF. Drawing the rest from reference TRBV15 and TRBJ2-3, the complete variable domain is DAMVIQNPRYQVTQFGKPVTLSCSQTLNHNVMYWYQQKSSQAPKLLFHYYDKDFNNEADTPDNFQSRRPNTSFCFLDIRSPGLGDTAMYLCATSRVRGLTDTQYFGPGTRLTVL.

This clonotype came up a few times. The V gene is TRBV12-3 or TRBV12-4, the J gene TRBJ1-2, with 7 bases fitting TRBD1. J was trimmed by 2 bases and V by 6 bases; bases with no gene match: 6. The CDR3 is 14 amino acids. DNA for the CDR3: TGTGCCAGCAGACCGACAGGGCGGAACTATGGCTACACCTTC. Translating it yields CASRPTGRNYGYTF.

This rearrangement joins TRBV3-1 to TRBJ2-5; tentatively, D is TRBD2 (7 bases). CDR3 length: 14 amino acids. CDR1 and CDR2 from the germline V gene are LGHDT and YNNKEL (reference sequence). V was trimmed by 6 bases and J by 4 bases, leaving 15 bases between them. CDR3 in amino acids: CASSRGGGRETQYF. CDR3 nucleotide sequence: TGTGCCAGCAGTAGGGGGGGCGGCCGAGAGACCCAGTACTTC.

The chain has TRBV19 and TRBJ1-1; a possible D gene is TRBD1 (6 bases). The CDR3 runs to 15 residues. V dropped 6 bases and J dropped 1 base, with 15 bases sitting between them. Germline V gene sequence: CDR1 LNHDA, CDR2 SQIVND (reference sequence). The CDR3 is CASRDRRAPNTEAFF. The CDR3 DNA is TGTGCCAGTAGGGACAGACGAGCCCCGAACACTGAAGCTTTCTTT.

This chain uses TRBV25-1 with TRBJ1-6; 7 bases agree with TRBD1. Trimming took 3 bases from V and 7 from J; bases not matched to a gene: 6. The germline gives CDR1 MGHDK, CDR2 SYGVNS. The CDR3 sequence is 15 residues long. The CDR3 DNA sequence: TGTGCCAGCAGTGACCCTACAGGGGCAAATTCACCCCTCCACTTT. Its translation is CASSDPTGANSPLHF.

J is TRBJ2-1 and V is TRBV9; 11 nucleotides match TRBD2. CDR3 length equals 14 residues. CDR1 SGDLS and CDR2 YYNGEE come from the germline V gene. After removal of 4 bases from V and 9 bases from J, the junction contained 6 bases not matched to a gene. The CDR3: CASSSSGGLGEQFF. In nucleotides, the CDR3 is TGTGCCAGCAGCTCTAGCGGGGGGCTGGGTGAGCAGTTCTTC.

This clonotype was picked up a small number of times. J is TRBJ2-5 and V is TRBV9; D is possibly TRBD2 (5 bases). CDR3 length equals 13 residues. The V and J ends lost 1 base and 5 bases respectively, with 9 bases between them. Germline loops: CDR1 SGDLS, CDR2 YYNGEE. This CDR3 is CASSVRDLETQYF. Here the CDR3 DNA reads TGTGCCAGCAGCGTACGGGATTTGGAGACCCAGTACTTC. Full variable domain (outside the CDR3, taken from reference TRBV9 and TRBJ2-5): DSGVTQTPKHLITATGQRVTLRCSPRSGDLSVYWYQQSLDQGLQFLIQYYNGEERAKGNILERFSAQQFPDLHSELNLSSLELGDSALYFCASSVRDLETQYFGPGTRLLVL.

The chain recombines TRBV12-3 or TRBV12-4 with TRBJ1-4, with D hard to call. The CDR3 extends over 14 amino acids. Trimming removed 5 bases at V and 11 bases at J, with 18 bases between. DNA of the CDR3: TGTGCCAGCAGTACTCCGAGACGTAAGATTAAACTGTTTTTT. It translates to CASSTPRRKIKLFF.

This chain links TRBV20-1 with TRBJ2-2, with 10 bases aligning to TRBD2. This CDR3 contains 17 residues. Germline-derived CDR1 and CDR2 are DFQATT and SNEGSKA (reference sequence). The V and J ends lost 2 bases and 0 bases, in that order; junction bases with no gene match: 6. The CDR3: CSARSLAGAPNTGELFF. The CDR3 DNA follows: TGCAGTGCTAGATCCCTAGCGGGGGCCCCGAACACCGGGGAGCTGTTTTTT.

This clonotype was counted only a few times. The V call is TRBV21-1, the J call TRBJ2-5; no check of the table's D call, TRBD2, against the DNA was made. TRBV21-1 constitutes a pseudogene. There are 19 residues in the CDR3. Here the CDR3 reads CASPSLTGLAGDSRETQYF. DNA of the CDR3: TGTGCCAGCCCCAGCCTTACGGGACTAGCGGGGGACAGCCGGGAGACCCAGTACTTC.

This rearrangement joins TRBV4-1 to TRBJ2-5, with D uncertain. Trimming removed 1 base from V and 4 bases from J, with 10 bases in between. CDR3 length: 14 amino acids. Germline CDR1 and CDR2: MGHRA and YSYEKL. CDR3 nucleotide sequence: TGCGCCAGCAGCCAAGTTGGAACCCGAGAGACCCAGTACTTC. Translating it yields CASSQVGTRETQYF.